The 10 T cell receptor beta chains listed next were all sequenced from one sample in a study of control samples from healthy donors and cancer patients. Sequencing used immunoSEQ multiplex PCR; TCRdb keeps in-frame clones, though not all of them. The table has about 130,000 clones, about 92% seen once. Sequenced input: PBMCs. All receptors derive from a man aged 50-60 years with head and neck cancer.

The chain carries TRBV5-1 and TRBJ2-2; maybe TRBD1 (5 bases). The length of the CDR3 is 15 residues. V was shortened by 0 bases and J by 1 base, with 7 bases between the two germline ends. Germline loops: CDR1 SGHRS, CDR2 YFSETQ. The CDR3 nucleotides are TGCGCCAGCAGCTTGGGGGGCGTGAACACCGGGGAGCTGTTTTTT. This codes for CASSLGGVNTGELFF.

V is TRBV4-3 and J is TRBJ1-1, with unresolved D. CDR1 is LGHNA, CDR2 YSLEER, per germline. Trimming took 0 bases from V and 2 from J, leaving 10 bases between them. This CDR3 spans 15 amino acids. The CDR3: CASSQDIYSNTEAFF. The CDR3 coding sequence is TGCGCCAGCAGCCAAGATATATACAGCAACACTGAAGCTTTCTTT.

The chain uses TRBV5-1 and TRBJ1-2; 9 bases are shared with TRBD1. The V gene end was trimmed by 0 bases and the J gene end by 4 bases; junction bases not matched to a gene: 1. Germline V gene sequence: CDR1 SGHRS, CDR2 YFSETQ. The CDR3 sequence is 14 residues long. CDR3 residues: CASSLGDRVYGYTF. The DNA of the CDR3 is TGCGCCAGCAGCTTGGGGGACAGGGTCTATGGCTACACCTTC. The variable domain in full, with the rest retrieved from reference TRBV5-1 and TRBJ1-2, is KAGVTQTPRYLIKTRGQQVTLSCSPISGHRSVSWYQQTPGQGLQFLFEYFSETQRNKGNFPGRFSGRQFSNSRSEMNVSTLELGDSALYLCASSLGDRVYGYTFGSGTRLTVV.

The J gene is TRBJ2-5, the V gene TRBV10-3, with 7 bases identical to TRBD2. CDR3 length: 13 amino acids. The trim removed 4 bases at V and 4 bases at J, leaving 3 bases unmatched. Germline values: CDR1 ENHRY, CDR2 SYGVKD. As DNA, the CDR3 is TGTGCCATCAGTGCGAGGGAGGGAGAGACCCAGTACTTC. This gives the protein CAISAREGETQYF.

This rearrangement joins TRBV5-1 to TRBJ1-1; D not certain. Germline CDR1 and CDR2: SGHRS and YFSETQ. The CDR3 loop spans 16 amino acids. Between the trimmed V and J ends, which lost 3 bases and 0 bases, there was a span of 15 bases. The CDR3 here is CASSSQVKAMNTEAFF. CDR3 DNA: TGCGCCAGCAGCTCTCAGGTCAAAGCCATGAACACTGAAGCTTTCTTT.

This chain joins TRBV7-2 and TRBJ1-1; TRBD1 might be the D (5 bases). The CDR3 loop spans 17 amino acids. The germline gives CDR1 SGHTA, CDR2 FQGNSA. Trimming cost V 1 base and J 5 bases, with 20 bases left between them. DNA for the CDR3: TGTGCCAGCAGCTTAGTTTCGGCCAGGGCCCTCCGTACTGAAGCTTTCTTT. It specifies CASSLVSARALRTEAFF.

This chain links TRBV20-1 with TRBJ1-2; D not resolved. CDR1 DFQATT and CDR2 SNEGSKA come from the germline V gene (reference sequence). This CDR3 region has 13 residues. The ends were cut back, 3 bases at V and 4 bases at J, with 12 bases in the middle. The CDR3 spells CSASEGWAYGYTF. The DNA of the CDR3 is TGCAGTGCTAGTGAAGGGTGGGCCTATGGCTACACCTTC.

V is TRBV6-5 and J is TRBJ2-1; D is unresolved. This CDR3 comprises 13 residues. Trimming took off 6 bases at V and 7 bases at J, with 13 bases between the two ends. CDR1 and CDR2 (germline): MNHEY, SVGAGI. This CDR3 is CASSSLPLNEQFF. CDR3 coding DNA: TGTGCCAGCAGCTCCCTGCCCCTGAATGAGCAGTTCTTC.

This clone turned up a few times. The rearrangement links TRBV6-5 to TRBJ1-1, with D possibly TRBD1 on 5 matching bases. This CDR3 has 14 amino acids. The V end lost 6 bases, the J end lost 2 bases, and 13 bases lay between the germline ends. Germline V gene data show CDR1 as MNHEY and CDR2 as SVGAGI. The chain's CDR3 is CASRAGPYNTEAFF. The CDR3 DNA follows: TGTGCCAGCAGAGCGGGACCATACAACACTGAAGCTTTCTTT.

The V gene is TRBV9, the J gene TRBJ2-1; TRBD2 aligns across 11 bases. The V gene end was trimmed by 3 bases and the J gene end by 3 bases; junction bases not matched to a gene: 5. The V gene's germline CDR1 is SGDLS and CDR2 YYNGEE. This CDR3 has 16 residues. CDR3 DNA sequence: TGTGCCAGCAGCGGGAGGACTAGCGGGCGCTACAATGAGCAGTTCTTC. It translates to CASSGRTSGRYNEQFF.